This T cell receptor (beta chain) was recorded in a study of blood T cell repertoires in COVID-19. As for the study in general: The analysed material was cDNA or gDNA that came from T cells, B-cell-depleted T cells, or PBMCs.

Original handling: Estimation of nucleated cell counts was performed using reference gene primer amplification. TCRdb's table, derived via immunoSEQ multiplex PCR, lists solely in-frame clones and lacks some. V and J calls and clone size are given by that table; D and trimming were obtained from the DNA. The table records about 400,000 clones, approximately 88% of them present only once. In germline, CDR1 is SGHKS, CDR2 YYEKEE (reference sequence). The CDR3 runs to 17 residues. The ends lost 3 bases at V and 10 bases at J; junction bases unmatched: 16. This rearrangement joins TRBV5-5 to TRBJ1-4, with TRBD1 identical over 9 bases. The TCR was taken from a woman in her 40s with acute COVID-19. The sequencing input was PBMCs or T cells enriched from blood (not recorded which). The CDR3 is CASSSRGETGQGGKLFF. The CDR3 coding sequence is TGTGCCAGCAGCTCGCGGGGAGAGACGGGACAGGGAGGAAAACTGTTTTTT.